The 19 T cell receptor beta chains listed next were all sequenced from one sample in a study of graft-versus-host responses after intestinal transplantation. Profiling relied on immunoSEQ multiplex PCR, and the TCRdb table lists in-frame clones only, not all of them. The sample holds some 40,000 clones, roughly nine tenths seen once. The specimen comprised PBMCs, sampled around 43 weeks after intestinal transplant. These receptors all stem from a human patient who received an intestinal transplant, so some T cells may come from the graft donor.

The V gene is TRBV2, the J gene TRBJ2-2; D not resolved. Germline CDR1 and CDR2: SNHLY and FYNNEI. The CDR3 runs to 14 residues. V lost 2 bases to trimming and J lost 7 bases, with 11 bases between them. The CDR3, as DNA: TGTGCCAGCAGTGAAACAATGGAAAACGGGGAGCTGTTTTTT. Encoded protein: CASSETMENGELFF. Together with reference TRBV2 and TRBJ2-2, the CDR3 gives the full variable domain: EPEVTQTPSHQVTQMGQEVILRCVPISNHLYFYWYRQILGQKVEFLVSFYNNEISEKSEIFDDQFSVERPDGSNFTLKIRSTKLEDSAMYFCASSETMENGELFFGEGSRLTVL.

This rearrangement joins TRBV6-5 to TRBJ2-7; possibly TRBD1 for D (5 bases). The CDR3 sequence is 12 residues long. Germline loops: CDR1 MNHEY, CDR2 SVGAGI. V shed 6 bases and J shed 4 bases, with 10 bases lying between them. The CDR3 loop reads CASRAGIYEQYF. CDR3 nucleotides: TGTGCCAGCAGGGCAGGGATTTACGAGCAGTACTTC.

The chain employs TRBV5-7 and TRBJ2-3, with TRBD2 identical over 8 bases. TRBV5-7 is identified as an open reading frame with a role that is uncertain. Losses at the gene ends were 3 bases for V and 5 bases for J; bases not matched to a gene: 8. The length of the CDR3 is 15 residues. The CDR3 DNA reads TGTGCCAGCAGCTCGCGGGGACTAGAATTAGATACGCAGTATTTT. Its translation: CASSSRGLELDTQYF.

The chain couples TRBV7-9 to TRBJ1-2, with a weak D call TRBD1 (5 bases). The ends were cut back, 5 bases at V and 8 bases at J, with 24 bases in the middle. CDR3 length: 16 residues. Germline assignment: CDR1 SEHNR and CDR2 FQNEAQ (reference sequence). CDR3 sequence: CASSPPSGSGLEGYTF. The CDR3 nucleotides read TGTGCCAGCAGCCCCCCCTCAGGGTCAGGGTTGGAGGGCTACACCTTC.

The genes are TRBV5-1 and TRBJ2-7, with no clear D. Germline-derived CDR1 and CDR2 are SGHRS and YFSETQ. V dropped 0 bases and J dropped 4 bases, with 11 bases sitting between them. The CDR3 extends over 14 amino acids. The CDR3 DNA is TGCGCCAGCAGCTTGGGGCAGGTAACGTACGAGCAGTACTTC. Translating gives CASSLGQVTYEQYF. Supplemented by reference TRBV5-1 and TRBJ2-7, the full variable domain reads KAGVTQTPRYLIKTRGQQVTLSCSPISGHRSVSWYQQTPGQGLQFLFEYFSETQRNKGNFPGRFSGRQFSNSRSEMNVSTLELGDSALYLCASSLGQVTYEQYFGPGTRLTVT.

As regards this clone: The same CDR3 is also encoded by other DNA sequences in this sample. This chain uses TRBV5-4 with TRBJ1-4; D is unresolved. V gave up 0 bases and J gave up 4 bases, with 10 bases separating them. Germline-derived CDR1 and CDR2 are SGHNT and YYREEE (reference sequence). The CDR3 totals 15 residues. The CDR3 sequence is CASSLAERGNEKLFF. Written as DNA, the CDR3 is TGTGCCAGCAGCTTGGCCGAACGGGGTAATGAAAAACTGTTTTTT. The entire variable domain, with the rest obtained from reference TRBV5-4 and TRBJ1-4, is as follows: ETGVTQSPTHLIKTRGQQVTLRCSSQSGHNTVSWYQQALGQGPQFIFQYYREEENGRGNFPPRFSGLQFPNYSSELNVNALELDDSALYLCASSLAERGNEKLFFGSGTQLSVL.

The chain employs TRBV5-1 and TRBJ2-7; D remains unclear. The ends were cut back, 4 bases at V and 2 bases at J, with 7 bases in the middle. From germline, CDR1 is SGHRS and CDR2 YFSETQ. The CDR3 sequence is 12 residues long. This chain's CDR3 is CASSLTPYEQYF. CDR3 nucleotides: TGCGCCAGCAGCCTCACCCCCTACGAGCAGTACTTC.

The J gene is TRBJ2-5, the V gene TRBV9; the D gene could be TRBD1 or TRBD2 (6 bases each). The J call may be wrong; the DNA end is better matched by TRBJ2-7. The length of the CDR3 is 15 residues. Germline CDR1 and CDR2: SGDLS and YYNGEE. CDR3 loop: CASSVASGAGYEQYF. CDR3 DNA sequence: TGTGCCAGCAGCGTAGCTTCGGGGGCGGGGTACGAGCAGTACTTC.

The genes are TRBV4-1 and TRBJ2-7, with no clear D. The CDR3 consists of 17 residues. Germline-derived CDR1 and CDR2 are MGHRA and YSYEKL. With 4 bases removed from V and 3 bases from J, the gap between germline ends came to 22 bases. In nucleotides, the CDR3 is TGCGCCAGCAGCCCCACGCCCAGAACGGCCACCTTCTACGAGCAGTACTTC. Translated: CASSPTPRTATFYEQYF.

J is TRBJ1-6 and V is TRBV2; 9 positions match TRBD1. Germline trimming cut 6 bases from V and 6 bases from J; bases unmatched to any gene: 6. The CDR3 consists of 15 residues. Germline assignment: CDR1 SNHLY and CDR2 FYNNEI. The CDR3 nucleotides read TGTGCCAGCAGGGGGACAGGGTCGTTTAATTCACCCCTCCACTTT. Amino acids: CASRGTGSFNSPLHF.

The rearrangement uses TRBV18 and TRBJ2-7; 9 bases agree with TRBD1. V shed 2 bases, J shed 2 bases, and the junction held 13 bases outside the gene matches. CDR1 and CDR2 from the germline V gene are KGHSH and LQKENI. This CDR3 is built from 18 residues. CDR3 nucleotide sequence: TGTGCCAGCTCACCAGAAACAGTCTACAGGGGGCCAACCTACGAGCAGTACTTC. It encodes CASSPETVYRGPTYEQYF.

V usage is TRBV28 and J usage is TRBJ2-1, with 7 nucleotides matching TRBD1. Looked up from germline, CDR1 is MDHEN and CDR2 is SYDVKM. The CDR3 runs to 15 residues. J was trimmed by 8 bases and V by 2 bases; bases with no gene match: 9. The CDR3 sequence is CASSLTGVSNDEQFF. The CDR3 bases are TGTGCCAGCAGTTTAACAGGGGTATCCAATGATGAGCAGTTCTTC.

V gene TRBV6-5 combines with J gene TRBJ1-5; no clear D gene. There are 13 residues in the CDR3. In germline, CDR1 is MNHEY, CDR2 SVGAGI. The ends were cut back, 6 bases at V and 5 bases at J, with 11 bases in the middle. The CDR3 sequence is CASSPGSYQPQHF. The CDR3 DNA reads TGTGCCAGCAGCCCCGGGAGCTATCAGCCCCAGCATTTT.

This sequence joins TRBV14 and TRBJ2-1; 9 nucleotides align to TRBD2. The CDR3 runs to 15 residues. After removal of 4 bases from V and 5 bases from J, the junction contained 6 bases not matched to a gene. Germline loops: CDR1 SGHDN, CDR2 FVKESK. The DNA for the CDR3 is TGTGCCAGCAGCCGAGGACTAGCGAGAGACAATGAGCAGTTCTTC. It is translated as CASSRGLARDNEQFF.

The chain has TRBV2 and TRBJ2-5, with TRBD2 identical over 11 bases. Unmatched junction bases numbered 12, after V lost 7 bases and J lost 5 bases. Per the germline V gene, CDR1 is SNHLY and CDR2 is FYNNEI. CDR3 length: 16 amino acids. The CDR3 DNA follows: TGTGCCAGCATGAGGCGGCTAGCGGGGGGCGGGGAGACCCAGTACTTC. This gives the protein CASMRRLAGGGETQYF.

The chain employs TRBV7-9 and TRBJ1-6; D uncertain. Trimming cost V 3 bases and J 13 bases, with 10 bases left between them. This CDR3 is 12 amino acids long. The V gene's germline CDR1 is SEHNR and CDR2 FQNEAQ (reference sequence). CDR3 region: CASSLNDNPLHF. As DNA, the CDR3 is TGTGCCAGCAGCTTGAACGACAATCCCCTCCACTTT.

This clone was counted only a few times. The J gene is TRBJ1-1, the V gene TRBV18, with unresolved D. The CDR3 is 13 amino acids. The germline V gene encodes CDR1 KGHSH and CDR2 LQKENI. V was cut by 3 bases and J by 5 bases, with 10 bases left in between. The CDR3 protein is CASSPEKGTEAFF. CDR3 sequence (DNA): TGTGCCAGCTCACCTGAGAAGGGAACTGAAGCTTTCTTT.

The V gene is TRBV5-4, the J gene TRBJ2-7, with 7 positions matching TRBD2. V was clipped by 0 bases and J by 3 bases; unmatched bases: 9. This CDR3 spans 16 amino acids. Germline V gene lookup returns CDR1 SGHNT and CDR2 YYREEE (reference sequence). The DNA of the CDR3 is TGTGCCAGCAGCTTGGGGCGGGGGAGGTCATACTACGAGCAGTACTTC. Its protein product is CASSLGRGRSYYEQYF.

This sequence joins TRBV6-5 and TRBJ2-1, with TRBD2 identical over 13 bases. The ends lost 8 bases at V and 5 bases at J; junction bases unmatched: 6. Germline V lookup: CDR1 MNHEY, CDR2 SVGAGI. This CDR3 comprises 15 residues. The CDR3 sequence is CASRKGLAGNNEQFF. Here the CDR3 DNA reads TGTGCCAGCCGAAAGGGACTAGCGGGAAACAATGAGCAGTTCTTC.